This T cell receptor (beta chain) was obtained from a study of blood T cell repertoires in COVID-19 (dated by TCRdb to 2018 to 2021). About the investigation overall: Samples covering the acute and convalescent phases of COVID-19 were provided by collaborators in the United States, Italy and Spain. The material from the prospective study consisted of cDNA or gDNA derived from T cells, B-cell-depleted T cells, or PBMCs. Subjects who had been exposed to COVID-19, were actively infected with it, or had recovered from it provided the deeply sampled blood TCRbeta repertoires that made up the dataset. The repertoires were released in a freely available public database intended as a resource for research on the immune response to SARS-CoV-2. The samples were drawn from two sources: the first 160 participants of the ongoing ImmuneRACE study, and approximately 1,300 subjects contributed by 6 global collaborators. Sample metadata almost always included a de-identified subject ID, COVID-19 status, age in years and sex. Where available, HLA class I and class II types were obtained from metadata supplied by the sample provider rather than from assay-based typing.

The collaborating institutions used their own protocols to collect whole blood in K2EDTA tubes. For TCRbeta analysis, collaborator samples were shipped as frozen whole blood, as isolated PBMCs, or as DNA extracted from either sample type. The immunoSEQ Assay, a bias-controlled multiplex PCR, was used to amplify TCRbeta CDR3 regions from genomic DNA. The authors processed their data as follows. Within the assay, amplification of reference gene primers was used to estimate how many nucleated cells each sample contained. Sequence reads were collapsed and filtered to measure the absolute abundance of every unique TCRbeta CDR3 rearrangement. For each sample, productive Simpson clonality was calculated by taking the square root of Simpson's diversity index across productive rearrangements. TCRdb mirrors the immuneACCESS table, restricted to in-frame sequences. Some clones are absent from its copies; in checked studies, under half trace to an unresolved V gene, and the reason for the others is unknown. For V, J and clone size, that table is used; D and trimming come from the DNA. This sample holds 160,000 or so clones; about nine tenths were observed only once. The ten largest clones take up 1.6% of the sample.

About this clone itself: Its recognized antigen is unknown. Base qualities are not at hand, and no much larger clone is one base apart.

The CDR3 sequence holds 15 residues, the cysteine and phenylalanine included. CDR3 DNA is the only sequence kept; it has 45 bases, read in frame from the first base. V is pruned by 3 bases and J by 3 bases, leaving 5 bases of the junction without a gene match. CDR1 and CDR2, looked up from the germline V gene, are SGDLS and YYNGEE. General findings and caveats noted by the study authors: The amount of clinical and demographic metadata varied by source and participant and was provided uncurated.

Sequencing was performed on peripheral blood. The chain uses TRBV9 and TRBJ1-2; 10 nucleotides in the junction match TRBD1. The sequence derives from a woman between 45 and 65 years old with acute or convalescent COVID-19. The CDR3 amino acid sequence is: CASSETGGGDYGYTF. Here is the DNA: TGTGCCAGCAGCGAGACAGGGGGCGGTGACTATGGCTACACCTTC.